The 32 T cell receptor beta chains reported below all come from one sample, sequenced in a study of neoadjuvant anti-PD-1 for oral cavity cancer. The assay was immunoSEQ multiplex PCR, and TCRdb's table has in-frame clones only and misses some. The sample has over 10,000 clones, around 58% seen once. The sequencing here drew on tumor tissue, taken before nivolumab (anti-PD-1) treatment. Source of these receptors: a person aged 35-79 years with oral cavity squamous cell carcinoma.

The CDR3 coding sequence is TGTGCCAGCAGCCTCGGAGCGGGCACCGCCGATACGCAGTATTTT. Residues: CASSLGAGTADTQYF. The rearrangement joins TRBV2 to TRBJ2-3, with a possible D match to TRBD2 (6 bases). CDR3 length: 15 residues. Germline V gives CDR1 SNHLY, CDR2 FYNNEI. Trimming pared 6 bases from V and 6 bases from J, leaving 19 bases between.

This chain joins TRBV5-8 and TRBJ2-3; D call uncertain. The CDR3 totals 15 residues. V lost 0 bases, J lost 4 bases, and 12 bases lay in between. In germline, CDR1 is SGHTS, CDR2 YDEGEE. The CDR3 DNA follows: TGTGCCAGCAGCTTGGGCTGGGTCGAGGCAGATACGCAGTATTTT. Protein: CASSLGWVEADTQYF. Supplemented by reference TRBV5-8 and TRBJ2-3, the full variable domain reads EAGVTQSPTHLIKTRGQQATLRCSPISGHTSVYWYQQALGLGLQFLLWYDEGEERNRGNFPPRFSGRQFPNYSSELNVNALELEDSALYLCASSLGWVEADTQYFGPGTRLTVL.

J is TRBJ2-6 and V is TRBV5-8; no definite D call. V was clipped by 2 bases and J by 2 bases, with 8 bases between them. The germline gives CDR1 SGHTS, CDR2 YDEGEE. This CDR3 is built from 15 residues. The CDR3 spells CASSLLLPGANVLTF. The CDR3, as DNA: TGTGCCAGCAGCTTACTCTTACCTGGGGCCAACGTCCTGACTTTC.

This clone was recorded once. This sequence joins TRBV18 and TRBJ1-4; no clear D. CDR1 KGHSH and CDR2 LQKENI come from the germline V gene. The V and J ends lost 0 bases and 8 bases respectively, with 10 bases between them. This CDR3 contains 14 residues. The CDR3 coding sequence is TGTGCCAGCTCACCACCGTCTCCGAAAGAAAAACTGTTTTTT. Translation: CASSPPSPKEKLFF.

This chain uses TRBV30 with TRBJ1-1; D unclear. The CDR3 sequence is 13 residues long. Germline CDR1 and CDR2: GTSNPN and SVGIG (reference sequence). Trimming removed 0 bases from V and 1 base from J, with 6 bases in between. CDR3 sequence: CAWSVDSNTEAFF. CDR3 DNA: TGTGCCTGGAGTGTAGACTCGAACACTGAAGCTTTCTTT.

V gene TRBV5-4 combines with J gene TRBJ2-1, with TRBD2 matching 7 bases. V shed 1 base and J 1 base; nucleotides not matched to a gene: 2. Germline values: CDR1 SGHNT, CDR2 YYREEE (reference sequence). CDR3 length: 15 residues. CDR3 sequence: CASSLTSESYNEQFF. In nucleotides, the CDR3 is TGTGCCAGCAGCTTGACTAGCGAGTCCTACAATGAGCAGTTCTTC.

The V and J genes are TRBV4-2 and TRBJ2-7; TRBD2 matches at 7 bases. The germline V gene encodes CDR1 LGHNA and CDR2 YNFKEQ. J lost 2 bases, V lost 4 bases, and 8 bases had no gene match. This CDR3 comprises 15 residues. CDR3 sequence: CASSPQREPPYEQYF. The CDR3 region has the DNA TGTGCCAGCAGCCCACAGCGGGAACCCCCCTACGAGCAGTACTTC.

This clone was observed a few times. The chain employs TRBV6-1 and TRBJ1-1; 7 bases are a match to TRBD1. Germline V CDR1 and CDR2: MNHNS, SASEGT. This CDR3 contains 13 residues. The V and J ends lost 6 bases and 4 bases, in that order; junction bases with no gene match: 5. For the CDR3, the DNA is TGTGCCAGCAGAGGGGGCGGCGGCACTGAAGCTTTCTTT. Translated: CASRGGGGTEAFF.

CDR3 loop: CASNSEGDRGLTEAFF. CDR3 DNA sequence: TGTGCCAGCAATTCAGAAGGGGACAGGGGGCTCACTGAAGCTTTCTTT. V gene TRBV2 combines with J gene TRBJ1-1, with TRBD1 identical over 12 bases. CDR1 is SNHLY and CDR2 is FYNNEI in the germline V gene. This CDR3 has 16 amino acids. After removal of 7 bases from V and 4 bases from J, the junction contained 10 bases not matched to a gene.

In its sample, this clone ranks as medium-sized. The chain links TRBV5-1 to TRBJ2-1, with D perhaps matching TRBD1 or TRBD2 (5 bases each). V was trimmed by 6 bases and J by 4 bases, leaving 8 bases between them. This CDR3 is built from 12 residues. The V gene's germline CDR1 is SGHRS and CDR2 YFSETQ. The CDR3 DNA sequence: TGCGCCAGCATAGGGGAGTACAATGAGCAGTTCTTC. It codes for CASIGEYNEQFF.

In nucleotides, the CDR3 is TGTGCCAGTAGCTTGGGACAGACGAACACTGAAGCTTTCTTT. This sequence encodes CASSLGQTNTEAFF. The chain has TRBV19 and TRBJ1-1, with TRBD1 identical over 7 bases. Germline V gene sequence: CDR1 LNHDA, CDR2 SQIVND (reference sequence). The CDR3 length is 14 residues. The V gene end was trimmed by 6 bases and the J gene end by 1 base; junction bases not matched to a gene: 5.

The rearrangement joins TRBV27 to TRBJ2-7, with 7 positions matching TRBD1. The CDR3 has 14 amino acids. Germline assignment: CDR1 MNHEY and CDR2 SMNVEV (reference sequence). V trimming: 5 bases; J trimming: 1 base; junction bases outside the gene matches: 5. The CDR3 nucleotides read TGTGCCAGCAGTCCGACAGGGTATTCCTACGAGCAGTACTTC. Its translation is CASSPTGYSYEQYF.

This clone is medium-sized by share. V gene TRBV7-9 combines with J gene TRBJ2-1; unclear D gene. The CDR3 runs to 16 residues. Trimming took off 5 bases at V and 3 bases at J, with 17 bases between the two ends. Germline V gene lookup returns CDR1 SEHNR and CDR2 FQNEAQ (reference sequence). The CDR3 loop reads CASSPPGRGGYNEQFF. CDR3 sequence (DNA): TGTGCCAGCAGCCCCCCTGGGCGTGGTGGCTACAATGAGCAGTTCTTC.

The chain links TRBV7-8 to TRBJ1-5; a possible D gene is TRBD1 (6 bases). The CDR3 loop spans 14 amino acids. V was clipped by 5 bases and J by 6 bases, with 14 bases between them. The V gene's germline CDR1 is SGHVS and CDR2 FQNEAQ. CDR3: CASSIQGQSQPQHF. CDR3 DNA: TGTGCCAGCAGCATCCAGGGGCAGAGTCAGCCCCAGCATTTT.

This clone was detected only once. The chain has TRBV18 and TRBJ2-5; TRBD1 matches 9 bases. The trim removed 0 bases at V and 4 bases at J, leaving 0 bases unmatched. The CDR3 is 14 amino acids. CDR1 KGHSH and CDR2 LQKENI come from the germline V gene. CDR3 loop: CASSPPGQGETQYF. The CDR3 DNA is TGTGCCAGCTCACCACCGGGACAGGGAGAGACCCAGTACTTC.

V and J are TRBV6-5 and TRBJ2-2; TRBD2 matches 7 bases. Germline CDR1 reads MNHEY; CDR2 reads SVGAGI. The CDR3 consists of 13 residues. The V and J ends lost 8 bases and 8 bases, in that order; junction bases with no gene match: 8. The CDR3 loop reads CASESAGIGELFF. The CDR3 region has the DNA TGTGCCAGCGAGTCAGCGGGAATAGGGGAGCTGTTTTTT.

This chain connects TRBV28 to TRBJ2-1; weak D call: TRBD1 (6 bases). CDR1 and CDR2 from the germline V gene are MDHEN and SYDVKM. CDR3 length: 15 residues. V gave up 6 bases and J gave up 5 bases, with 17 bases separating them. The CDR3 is CASSSTGTKDNEQFF. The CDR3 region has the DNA TGTGCCAGCAGCTCTACCGGGACAAAGGACAATGAGCAGTTCTTC.

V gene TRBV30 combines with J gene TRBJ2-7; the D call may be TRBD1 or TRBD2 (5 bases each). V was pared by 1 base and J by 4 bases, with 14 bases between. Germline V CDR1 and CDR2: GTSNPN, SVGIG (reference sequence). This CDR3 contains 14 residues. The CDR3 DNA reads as TGTGCCTGGAGTGCCGGGACGCTGTCTTACGAGCAGTACTTC. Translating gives CAWSAGTLSYEQYF. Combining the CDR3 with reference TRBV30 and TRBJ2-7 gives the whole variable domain SQTIHQWPATLVQPVGSPLSLECTVEGTSNPNLYWYRQAAGRGLQLLFYSVGIGQISSEVPQNLSASRPQDRQFILSSKKLLLSDSGFYLCAWSAGTLSYEQYFGPGTRLTVT.

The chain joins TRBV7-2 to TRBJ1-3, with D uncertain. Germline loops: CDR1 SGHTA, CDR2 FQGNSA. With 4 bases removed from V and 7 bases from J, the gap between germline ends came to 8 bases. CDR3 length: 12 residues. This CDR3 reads CASSSNRNTIYF. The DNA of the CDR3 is TGTGCCAGCAGCTCGAACCGGAACACCATATATTTT. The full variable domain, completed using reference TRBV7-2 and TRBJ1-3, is GAGVSQSPSNKVTEKGKDVELRCDPISGHTALYWYRQSLGQGLEFLIYFQGNSAPDKSGLPSDRFSAERTGGSVSTLTIQRTQQEDSAVYLCASSSNRNTIYFGEGSWLTVV.

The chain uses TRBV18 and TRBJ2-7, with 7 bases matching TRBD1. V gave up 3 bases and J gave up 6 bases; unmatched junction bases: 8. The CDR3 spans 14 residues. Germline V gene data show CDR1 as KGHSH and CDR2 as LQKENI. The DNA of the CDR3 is TGTGCCAGCTCACCGACAGGGTCCGACGGCGAGCAGTACTTC. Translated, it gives CASSPTGSDGEQYF.

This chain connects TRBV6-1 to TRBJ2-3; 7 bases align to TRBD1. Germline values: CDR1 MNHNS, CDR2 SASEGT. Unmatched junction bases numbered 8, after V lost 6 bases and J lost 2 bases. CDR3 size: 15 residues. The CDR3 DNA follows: TGTGCCAGCAGCCGCGACAGGGTGGCCACAGATACGCAGTATTTT. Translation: CASSRDRVATDTQYF.

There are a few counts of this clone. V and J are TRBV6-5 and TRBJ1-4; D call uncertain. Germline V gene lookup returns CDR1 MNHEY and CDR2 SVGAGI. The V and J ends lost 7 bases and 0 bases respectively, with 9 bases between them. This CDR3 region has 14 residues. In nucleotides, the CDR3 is TGTGCCAGCACCCTTAGCCCAACTAATGAAAAACTGTTTTTT. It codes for CASTLSPTNEKLFF.

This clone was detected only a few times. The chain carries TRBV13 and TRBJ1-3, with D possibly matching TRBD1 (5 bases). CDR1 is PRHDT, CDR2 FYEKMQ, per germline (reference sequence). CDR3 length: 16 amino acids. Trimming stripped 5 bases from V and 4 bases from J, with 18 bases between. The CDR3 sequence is CASSRTKKGSGNTIYF. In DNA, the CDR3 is TGTGCCAGCAGCCGGACAAAGAAGGGGTCCGGAAACACCATATATTTT.

DNA of the CDR3: TGTGCCAGCAGCCCAGGACAGGGAACGCAGTATTTT. This translates into CASSPGQGTQYF. This rearrangement joins TRBV5-6 to TRBJ2-3; 8 bases map to TRBD1. The CDR3 extends over 12 amino acids. Per the germline V gene, CDR1 is SGHDT and CDR2 is YYEEEE. The trim removed 4 bases at V and 9 bases at J, leaving 4 bases unmatched.

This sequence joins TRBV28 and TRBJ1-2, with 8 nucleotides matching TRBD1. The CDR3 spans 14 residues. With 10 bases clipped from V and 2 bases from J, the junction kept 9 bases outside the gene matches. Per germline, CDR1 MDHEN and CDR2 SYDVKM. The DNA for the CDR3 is TGTGCCACCCTCGGGCAGGGGGCAAACTATGGCTACACCTTC. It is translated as CATLGQGANYGYTF.

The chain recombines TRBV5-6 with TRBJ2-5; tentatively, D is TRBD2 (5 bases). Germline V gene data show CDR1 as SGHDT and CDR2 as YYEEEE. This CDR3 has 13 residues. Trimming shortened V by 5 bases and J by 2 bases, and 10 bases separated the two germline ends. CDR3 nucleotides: TGTGCCAGCAGGGTGGGAGTTCAAGAGACCCAGTACTTC. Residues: CASRVGVQETQYF.

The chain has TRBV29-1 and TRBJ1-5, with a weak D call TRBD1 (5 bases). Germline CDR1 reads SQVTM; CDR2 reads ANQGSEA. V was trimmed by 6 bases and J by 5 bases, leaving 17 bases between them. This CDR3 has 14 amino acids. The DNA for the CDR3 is TGCAGCGTGGGACGGACGGAGGGCTATCAGCCCCAGCATTTT. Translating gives CSVGRTEGYQPQHF.

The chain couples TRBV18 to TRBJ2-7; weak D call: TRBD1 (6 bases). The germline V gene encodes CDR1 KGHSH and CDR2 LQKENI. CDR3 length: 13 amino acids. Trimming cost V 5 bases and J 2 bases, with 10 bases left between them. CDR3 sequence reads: CASSSRDTYEQYF. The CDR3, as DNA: TGTGCCAGCTCATCCCGGGACACCTACGAGCAGTACTTC.

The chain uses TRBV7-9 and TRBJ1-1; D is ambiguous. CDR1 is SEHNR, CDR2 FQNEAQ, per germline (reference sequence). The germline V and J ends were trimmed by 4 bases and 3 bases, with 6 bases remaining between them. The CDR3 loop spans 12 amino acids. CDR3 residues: CASSYLHTEAFF. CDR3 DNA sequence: TGTGCCAGCAGCTACCTCCACACTGAAGCTTTCTTT. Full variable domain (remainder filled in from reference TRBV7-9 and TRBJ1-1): DTGVSQNPRHKITKRGQNVTFRCDPISEHNRLYWYRQTLGQGPEFLTYFQNEAQLEKSRLLSDRFSAERPKGSFSTLEIQRTEQGDSAMYLCASSYLHTEAFFGQGTRLTVV.

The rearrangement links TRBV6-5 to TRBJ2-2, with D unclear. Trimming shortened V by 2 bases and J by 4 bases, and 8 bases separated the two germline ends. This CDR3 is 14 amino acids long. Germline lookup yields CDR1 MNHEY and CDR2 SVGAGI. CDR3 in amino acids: CASSYISGTGELFF. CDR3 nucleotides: TGTGCCAGCAGTTACATTTCCGGCACCGGGGAGCTGTTTTTT.

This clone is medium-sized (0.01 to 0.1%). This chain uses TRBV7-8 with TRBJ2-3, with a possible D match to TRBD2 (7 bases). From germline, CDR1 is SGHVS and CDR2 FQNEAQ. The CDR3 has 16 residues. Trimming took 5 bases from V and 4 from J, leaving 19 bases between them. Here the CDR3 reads CASSALGGARADTQYF. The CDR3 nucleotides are TGTGCCAGCAGCGCCCTTGGGGGGGCTCGCGCAGATACGCAGTATTTT.

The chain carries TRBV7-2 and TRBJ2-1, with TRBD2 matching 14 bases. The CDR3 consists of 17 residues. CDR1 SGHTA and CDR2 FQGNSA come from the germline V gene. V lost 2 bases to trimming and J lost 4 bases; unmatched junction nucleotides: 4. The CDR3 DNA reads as TGTGCCAGCAGCTTACGGGGACTAGCGGGAGAGTACAATGAGCAGTTCTTC. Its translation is CASSLRGLAGEYNEQFF.